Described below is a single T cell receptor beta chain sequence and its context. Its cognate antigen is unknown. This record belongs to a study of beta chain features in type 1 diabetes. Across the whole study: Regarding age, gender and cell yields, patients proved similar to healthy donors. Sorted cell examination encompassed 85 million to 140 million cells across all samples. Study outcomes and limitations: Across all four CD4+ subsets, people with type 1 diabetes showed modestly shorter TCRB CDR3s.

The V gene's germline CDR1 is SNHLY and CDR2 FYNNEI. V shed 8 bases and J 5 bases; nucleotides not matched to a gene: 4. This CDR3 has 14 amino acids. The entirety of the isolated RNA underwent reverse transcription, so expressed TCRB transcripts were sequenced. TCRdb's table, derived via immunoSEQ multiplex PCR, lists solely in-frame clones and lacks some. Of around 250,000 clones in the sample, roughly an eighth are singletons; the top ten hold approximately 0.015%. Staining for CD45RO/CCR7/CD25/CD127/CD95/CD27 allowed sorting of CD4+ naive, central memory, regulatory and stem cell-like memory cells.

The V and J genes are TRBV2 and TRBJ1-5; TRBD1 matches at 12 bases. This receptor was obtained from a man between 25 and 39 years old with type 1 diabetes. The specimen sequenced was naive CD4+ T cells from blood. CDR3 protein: CASAGTGGDQPQHF. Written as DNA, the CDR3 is TGTGCCAGCGCTGGGACAGGGGGCGATCAGCCCCAGCATTTT.